This TCR beta chain originates from a study of Graves' ophthalmopathy and Graves' hyperthyroidism. Trimming took 6 bases from V and 4 from J; bases not matched to a gene: 8. The CDR3 totals 14 residues. Transcripts of RNA were the source for amplifying TCR beta CDR3 regions. RT-PCR in the first round used HTBI primers; a second-round multiplex PCR followed. Via MiXCR, TCRdb re-called the multiplex PCR reads, giving one row per CDR3 protein. The sample shows some 370,000 distinct CDR3 sequences, 17% of them seen only once. This clonotype has a handful of counts. The clonotype was recovered from an adult woman with stable Graves' hyperthyroidism. The chain has TRBV12-3 or TRBV12-4 and TRBJ2-5; 7 nucleotides line up with TRBD2. Sequencing was done on a sample of peripheral blood. The CDR3 loop reads CASSRPPGGETQYF. DNA of the CDR3: TGTGCCAGCAGCCGACCCCCGGGGGGAGAGACCCAGTACTTC.